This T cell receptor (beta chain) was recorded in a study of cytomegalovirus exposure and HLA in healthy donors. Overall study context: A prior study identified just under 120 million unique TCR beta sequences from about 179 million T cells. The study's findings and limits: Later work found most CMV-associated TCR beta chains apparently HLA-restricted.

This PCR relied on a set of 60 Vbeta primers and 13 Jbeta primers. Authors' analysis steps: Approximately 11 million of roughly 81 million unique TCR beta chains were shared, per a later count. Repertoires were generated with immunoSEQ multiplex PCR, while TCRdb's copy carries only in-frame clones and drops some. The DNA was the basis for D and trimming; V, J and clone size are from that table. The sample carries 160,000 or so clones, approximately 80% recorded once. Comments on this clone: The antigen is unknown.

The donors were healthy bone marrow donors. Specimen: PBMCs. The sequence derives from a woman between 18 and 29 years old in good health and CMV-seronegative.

The CDR3 region is CASSDRGFTGELFF. The DNA for the CDR3 is TGTGCCAGCAGTGACAGGGGTTTTACCGGGGAGCTGTTTTTT. The chain is built from TRBV25-1 and TRBJ2-2, with D maybe TRBD1 (6 bases). The CDR3 is 14 amino acids. In germline, CDR1 is MGHDK, CDR2 SYGVNS. V lost 3 bases to trimming and J lost 5 bases, with 10 bases between them.